Presented here are 20 T cell receptor beta chains from one specimen sequenced in a study of blood T cells in healthy people across ages. Through a sample-barcoded 5' primer and a J-beta primer mix, a second PCR was run for roughly 7 to 12 cycles. TCRdb re-derived calls from the 5' RACE reads in MiXCR, one entry per CDR3 protein. The sample has some 1,800,000 distinct CDR3 sequences, around 40% seen once; the top ten hold more than 20%. Sequenced: blood. All receptors derive from a human donor in good health.

The V gene is TRBV7-2, the J gene TRBJ2-1, with unresolved D. V was clipped by 5 bases and J by 13 bases, with 9 bases between them. The germline V gene has CDR1 SGHTA and CDR2 FQGNSA. The CDR3 spans 10 residues. The CDR3 nucleotides read TGTGCCAGCAGCACCAACCGCCAGTTCTTC. It specifies CASSTNRQFF.

The table lists this clonotype with a few counts. The chain uses TRBV7-2 and TRBJ2-3, with 8 bases matching TRBD1. Germline CDR1 SGHTA, CDR2 FQGNSA. After removal of 4 bases from V and 5 bases from J, the junction contained 5 bases not matched to a gene. This CDR3 has 14 amino acids. CDR3 coding DNA: TGTGCCAGCAGCTCAAGACAGGGGAAAGATACGCAGTATTTT. This sequence encodes CASSSRQGKDTQYF.

As to this clonotype: A junction end diverges from the germline sequence, so it may reflect a read error. This chain links TRBV5-1 with TRBJ2-7, with unresolved D. The J call may be mistaken, given a closer DNA end match to TRBJ2-5. This CDR3 is built from 12 residues. CDR1 and CDR2 from the germline V gene are SGHRS and YFSETQ. The CDR3 region has the DNA TGCGCCAGCAGCAGAACACAAGGGACCCAGTACTTC. Its translation: CASSRTQGTQYF.

The V call is TRBV14, the J call TRBJ1-4; D is unclear. The CDR3 loop spans 18 amino acids. The ends were cut back, 0 bases at V and 6 bases at J, with 20 bases in the middle. The V gene's germline CDR1 is SGHDN and CDR2 FVKESK. The CDR3 DNA sequence: TGTGCCAGCAGCCAAGATATCTGGCAGGAGTCAAGCTATGAAAAACTGTTTTTT. This encodes CASSQDIWQESSYEKLFF.

This chain uses TRBV29-1 with TRBJ1-1; 9 bases are shared with TRBD1. Germline V lookup: CDR1 SQVTM, CDR2 ANQGSEA. V shed 4 bases and J 1 base; nucleotides not matched to a gene: 7. This CDR3 comprises 15 residues. CDR3 region: CSVADRGNGNTEAFF. In DNA, the CDR3 is TGCAGCGTTGCCGACAGGGGGAATGGGAACACTGAAGCTTTCTTT.

The chain recombines TRBV7-9 with TRBJ1-5, with 7 bases fitting TRBD1. Unmatched junction bases numbered 8, after V lost 8 bases and J lost 7 bases. Germline assignment: CDR1 SEHNR and CDR2 FQNEAQ (reference sequence). The CDR3 loop spans 13 amino acids. The DNA of the CDR3 is TGTGCCAGCTCAACAGGGGTTGTGCAGCCCCAGCATTTT. Translation: CASSTGVVQPQHF.

J is TRBJ2-5 and V is TRBV4-1; no clear D. The length of the CDR3 is 15 residues. CDR1 MGHRA and CDR2 YSYEKL come from the germline V gene. V lost 0 bases to trimming and J lost 5 bases, with 13 bases between them. The CDR3 here is CASSQDAAQWETQYF. CDR3 nucleotide sequence: TGCGCCAGCAGCCAAGATGCCGCTCAGTGGGAGACCCAGTACTTC.

The chain is built from TRBV7-2 and TRBJ2-7, with D unclear. Germline V gene data show CDR1 as SGHTA and CDR2 as FQGNSA. The CDR3 has 13 residues. V lost 1 base and J 6 bases, leaving 10 bases between the germline ends. The CDR3 is CASSLVWTGEQYF. The CDR3 nucleotides read TGTGCCAGCAGCTTAGTTTGGACCGGCGAGCAGTACTTC.

This clonotype was recorded once. The chain joins TRBV3-1 to TRBJ2-5; perhaps TRBD2 as D (5 bases). The germline CDR1 and CDR2 sequences are LGHDT and YNNKEL (reference sequence). Trimming stripped 1 base from V and 3 bases from J, with 9 bases between. The CDR3 is 14 residues long. The DNA of the CDR3 is TGTGCCAGCAGCCAAGCCCTGCGGGAAGAGACCCAGTACTTC. Its translation is CASSQALREETQYF.

The chain combines TRBV7-3 with TRBJ2-4; 7 bases line up with TRBD1. J was trimmed by 13 bases and V by 2 bases; bases with no gene match: 8. CDR3 length equals 13 residues. The germline gives CDR1 SGHTA, CDR2 FQGTGA. CDR3 coding DNA: TGTGCCAGCAGCTTAGAGGGGGCTCGTGAGCAGTACTTC. Residues: CASSLEGAREQYF.

This chain uses TRBV7-2 with TRBJ2-5; possibly TRBD1 for D (6 bases). Germline-derived CDR1 and CDR2 are SGHTA and FQGNSA. The germline V and J ends were trimmed by 2 bases and 5 bases, with 18 bases remaining between them. The CDR3 covers 16 residues. Written as DNA, the CDR3 is TGTGCCAGCAGCTTACTCCCGCAGGGGTTAGGGGAGACCCAGTACTTC. The encoded protein is CASSLLPQGLGETQYF.

The chain combines TRBV6-6 with TRBJ2-7, with D uncertain. CDR1 and CDR2 from the germline V gene are MNHNY and SVGAGI (reference sequence). The V end lost 3 bases, the J end lost 3 bases, and 6 bases lay between the germline ends. The CDR3 consists of 12 residues. The CDR3 protein is CASSYLDYEQYF. In DNA, the CDR3 is TGTGCCAGCAGTTATTTGGACTACGAGCAGTACTTC.

This clonotype was counted a few times. V gene TRBV6-4 combines with J gene TRBJ2-3, with D unresolved. The V end was cut by 4 bases, the J end by 0 bases, with 8 bases between. Germline V gene data show CDR1 as MRHNA and CDR2 as SNTAGT. This CDR3 spans 14 amino acids. The CDR3 reads CASSARSSTDTQYF. The DNA of the CDR3 is TGTGCCAGCAGTGCGAGGTCTAGCACAGATACGCAGTATTTT.

The chain joins TRBV4-3 to TRBJ2-3; TRBD2 agrees at 7 bases. CDR3 length: 17 amino acids. V lost 0 bases and J lost 7; bases outside the gene matches: 13. The germline gives CDR1 LGHNA, CDR2 YSLEER. This CDR3 is CASSQDVALAALNTQYF. The CDR3 DNA sequence: TGCGCCAGCAGCCAAGATGTAGCTCTAGCGGCGCTAAATACGCAGTATTTT.

CDR3 region: CSAREVGLTDTQYF. DNA for the CDR3: TGCAGTGCTAGAGAGGTCGGGCTCACAGATACGCAGTATTTT. V gene TRBV20-1 combines with J gene TRBJ2-3; no definite D call. Germline CDR1 and CDR2: DFQATT and SNEGSKA (reference sequence). V was pared by 0 bases and J by 2 bases, with 9 bases between. CDR3 length: 14 amino acids.

The chain joins TRBV25-1 to TRBJ1-2; D remains unclear. Germline CDR1 and CDR2: MGHDK and SYGVNS. The CDR3 length is 14 residues. V was clipped by 0 bases and J by 4 bases, with 9 bases between them. Here the CDR3 reads CASSEYSGIYGYTF. CDR3 nucleotides: TGTGCCAGCAGTGAATATTCGGGGATCTATGGCTACACCTTC.

A note on this clonotype: Germline is not matched at one junction end, which may reflect a read error. CDR3 in DNA: TGTGCCATCAGTGACACGTTCTCTCCCTACAAGCAGTACTTC. Protein: CAISDTFSPYKQYF. The V call is TRBV10-3, the J call TRBJ2-7, with D unresolved. Looked up from germline, CDR1 is ENHRY and CDR2 is SYGVKD. The CDR3 is 14 amino acids.

CDR3: CASSYQATYEQYF. The CDR3 DNA is TGCGCCAGCAGTTATCAGGCCACCTACGAGCAGTACTTC. The J gene is TRBJ2-7, the V gene TRBV10-2; D unresolved. V shed 5 bases and J shed 2 bases, with 10 bases lying between them. Germline assignment: CDR1 WSHSY and CDR2 SAAADI. CDR3 length: 13 amino acids.

This clonotype was seen a few times. This sequence joins TRBV7-9 and TRBJ2-7; D assignment may be TRBD1 or TRBD2 (5 bases each). Germline V gene sequence: CDR1 SEHNR, CDR2 FQNEAQ (reference sequence). The CDR3 is 15 residues long. The V end lost 2 bases, the J end lost 2 bases, and 13 bases lay between the germline ends. The CDR3 sequence: CASSLFSGSPYEQYF. DNA of the CDR3: TGTGCCAGCAGCTTATTCTCAGGGAGCCCCTACGAGCAGTACTTC.

This clonotype has more than one count but fewer than ten. The chain couples TRBV24-1 to TRBJ2-1; possibly TRBD2 for D (6 bases). CDR1 and CDR2 from the germline V gene are KGHDR and SFDVKD. This CDR3 is built from 14 residues. V shed 3 bases and J shed 4 bases, with 9 bases lying between them. The DNA of the CDR3 is TGTGCCACCAGTGATCTGGACTATTACAATGAGCAGTTCTTC. This codes for CATSDLDYYNEQFF.